One sample yielded the 22 T cell receptor beta chains listed below, sequenced in a study of blood T cell repertoires in COVID-19. TCRdb's copy holds only in-frame clones and misses some; the assay was immunoSEQ multiplex PCR. The sample shows about 56,000 clones, approximately 88% of them seen only once. Material: peripheral blood. These receptors originate from a human donor in a cohort sampled during active COVID-19.

The chain carries TRBV20-1 and TRBJ1-5; D call uncertain. Germline CDR1 reads DFQATT; CDR2 reads SNEGSKA (reference sequence). This CDR3 spans 11 amino acids. Trimming removed 2 bases from V and 5 bases from J, with 4 bases in between. The CDR3 is CSARSHQPQHF. The CDR3 DNA reads as TGCAGTGCTAGATCTCATCAGCCCCAGCATTTT.

In this sample, this clone turned up a few times. The V call is TRBV28, the J call TRBJ1-1; tentatively, D is TRBD1 (5 bases). Germline V lookup: CDR1 MDHEN, CDR2 SYDVKM. Trimming took off 6 bases at V and 4 bases at J, with 15 bases between the two ends. The CDR3 runs to 14 residues. CDR3 in amino acids: CASSLGTGGTEAFF. CDR3 coding DNA: TGTGCCAGCAGCCTGGGAACAGGTGGCACTGAAGCTTTCTTT.

This chain connects TRBV27 to TRBJ2-7, with 7 bases matching TRBD1. The V and J ends lost 3 bases and 1 base, in that order; junction bases with no gene match: 6. Germline CDR1 reads MNHEY; CDR2 reads SMNVEV (reference sequence). This CDR3 has 15 amino acids. The CDR3 is CASSFLGTASYEQYF. CDR3 DNA: TGTGCCAGCAGTTTCCTCGGGACAGCATCCTACGAGCAGTACTTC.

This clone was found once. The V and J genes are TRBV5-1 and TRBJ1-1; D may be TRBD1 (5 bases). Germline V gives CDR1 SGHRS, CDR2 YFSETQ. Trimming left V 4 bases short and J 4 bases short, with 17 bases between. There are 15 residues in the CDR3. The CDR3, as DNA: TGCGCCAGCAGCCGATCGTCTTGGGGGGTCACTGAAGCTTTCTTT. Protein sequence: CASSRSSWGVTEAFF.

The rearrangement uses TRBV6-2 or TRBV6-3 and TRBJ1-1, with D unresolved. Per germline, CDR1 MNHEY and CDR2 SVGEGT. This CDR3 comprises 17 residues. The V end lost 2 bases, the J end lost 1 base, and 17 bases lay between the germline ends. The CDR3 region is CASSYLKGGGRNTEAFF. CDR3 coding DNA: TGTGCCAGCAGTTACCTTAAGGGTGGCGGGAGGAACACTGAAGCTTTCTTT.

The chain is built from TRBV3-1 (or the pseudogene TRBV3-2) and TRBJ2-7, with 7 bases lining up with TRBD2. The germline CDR1 and CDR2 sequences are LGHDT and YNNKEL (reference sequence). Unmatched junction bases numbered 3, after V lost 1 base and J lost 0 bases. The CDR3 spans 15 residues. CDR3 in amino acids: CASSQAGGSSYEQYF. The CDR3 region has the DNA TGTGCCAGCAGCCAAGCGGGGGGTTCCTCCTACGAGCAGTACTTC.

The chain carries TRBV4-3 and TRBJ2-3; 9 bases are shared with TRBD2. This CDR3 is built from 15 residues. The V and J ends lost 2 bases and 2 bases, in that order; junction bases with no gene match: 2. Germline lookup yields CDR1 LGHNA and CDR2 YSLEER. The CDR3 here is CASSQRLAVTDTQYF. CDR3 DNA: TGCGCCAGCAGCCAAAGACTAGCGGTCACAGATACGCAGTATTTT.

This clone was picked up a small number of times. At one boundary the junction diverges from the germline segment, which might be a read error. This chain links TRBV27 with TRBJ1-5; D gene uncertain. The CDR3 loop spans 12 amino acids. Germline loops: CDR1 MNHEY, CDR2 SMNVEV (reference sequence). The CDR3: CANCGLHLPRHF. The CDR3 DNA is TGTGCCAACTGTGGGCTGCATCTTCCCCGGCATTTT.

J is TRBJ2-7 and V is TRBV6-5; 7 bases are a match to TRBD1. CDR1 and CDR2 from the germline V gene are MNHEY and SVGAGI. With 5 bases clipped from V and 4 bases from J, the junction kept 2 bases outside the gene matches. This CDR3 is 12 amino acids long. CDR3: CASSTGVYEQYF. CDR3 in DNA: TGTGCCAGCAGTACAGGGGTGTACGAGCAGTACTTC.

The chain uses TRBV15 and TRBJ2-1; no firm D call. With 1 base removed from V and 9 bases from J, the gap between germline ends came to 16 bases. The CDR3 extends over 15 amino acids. Germline values: CDR1 LNHNV, CDR2 YYDKDF (reference sequence). CDR3 protein: CATSRGRGVASEQFF. The CDR3 coding sequence is TGTGCCACCAGCAGAGGCCGTGGTGTGGCTAGTGAGCAGTTCTTC.

The rearrangement uses TRBV6-6 and TRBJ1-2; D gene unclear. Trimming removed 6 bases at V and 8 bases at J, with 22 bases between. This CDR3 has 15 residues. CDR1 and CDR2 from the germline V gene are MNHNY and SVGAGI (reference sequence). CDR3 nucleotides: TGTGCCAGCAGAGATCCACGACACCGTACCCCAGGCTACACCTTC. This translates into CASRDPRHRTPGYTF.

The rearrangement joins TRBV3-1 (or the pseudogene TRBV3-2) to TRBJ2-1; possible D gene TRBD1, 6 bases. Germline V CDR1 and CDR2: LGHDT, YNNKEL (reference sequence). The CDR3 totals 14 residues. V lost 1 base, J lost 4 bases, and 8 bases lay in between. CDR3 in DNA: TGTGCCAGCAGCCAAGGAGACAGGTACAATGAGCAGTTCTTC. Protein product: CASSQGDRYNEQFF.

The J gene is TRBJ2-1, the V gene TRBV2; D might be TRBD2 (6 bases). The germline V and J ends were trimmed by 1 base and 7 bases, with 23 bases remaining between them. CDR1 is SNHLY and CDR2 is FYNNEI in the germline V gene. The CDR3 contains 18 residues. The CDR3 here is CASSEVPRPPGRPNEQFF. In DNA form, the CDR3 reads TGTGCCAGCAGTGAAGTACCCCGACCCCCGGGGAGGCCAAATGAGCAGTTCTTC.

This chain links TRBV3-1 (or the pseudogene TRBV3-2) with TRBJ2-1; a possible D gene is TRBD2 (5 bases). CDR3 length equals 17 residues. The germline CDR1 and CDR2 sequences are LGHDT and YNNKEL (reference sequence). Trimming pared 1 base from V and 8 bases from J, leaving 21 bases between. The CDR3 sequence is CASSQVASGILRDEQFF. The CDR3 DNA is TGTGCCAGCAGCCAAGTTGCCTCGGGGATCCTAAGGGATGAGCAGTTCTTC.

J is TRBJ2-2 and V is TRBV18, with TRBD2 matching over 7 bases. Germline V gene data show CDR1 as KGHSH and CDR2 as LQKENI. V lost 3 bases to trimming and J lost 7 bases; unmatched junction nucleotides: 11. The CDR3 has 16 amino acids. The CDR3 here is CASSPVAGTNGGELFF. In DNA form, the CDR3 reads TGTGCCAGCTCACCCGTCGCCGGGACTAATGGCGGGGAGCTGTTTTTT.

The chain is built from TRBV3-1 (or the pseudogene TRBV3-2) and TRBJ1-5; 9 positions agree with TRBD1. V trimming: 8 bases; J trimming: 5 bases; junction bases outside the gene matches: 4. Germline CDR1 is LGHDT and CDR2 is YNNKEL (reference sequence). The CDR3 is 13 residues long. CDR3 protein: CASGRQGDQPQHF. The CDR3, as DNA: TGTGCCAGCGGAAGACAGGGGGATCAGCCCCAGCATTTT.

The chain carries TRBV5-1 and TRBJ2-3, with TRBD2 matching 11 bases. CDR1 and CDR2 (germline): SGHRS, YFSETQ. There are 17 residues in the CDR3. With 0 bases clipped from V and 1 base from J, the junction kept 4 bases outside the gene matches. The CDR3, as DNA: TGCGCCAGCAGCTTGGGCGTAGCGGGGGGGCGCACAGATACGCAGTATTTT. Translating gives CASSLGVAGGRTDTQYF.

This clone was picked up one time. The V gene is TRBV7-9, the J gene TRBJ2-1, with D tentatively TRBD1 (6 bases). Trimming stripped 4 bases from V and 10 bases from J, with 20 bases between. CDR1 is SEHNR and CDR2 is FQNEAQ in the germline V gene (reference sequence). CDR3 size: 15 residues. For the CDR3, the DNA is TGTGCCAGCAGCTCATATCTCGGGACAACAAAGGAGCAGTTCTTC. This codes for CASSSYLGTTKEQFF. Full variable domain (missing parts from reference TRBV7-9 and TRBJ2-1): DTGVSQNPRHKITKRGQNVTFRCDPISEHNRLYWYRQTLGQGPEFLTYFQNEAQLEKSRLLSDRFSAERPKGSFSTLEIQRTEQGDSAMYLCASSSYLGTTKEQFFGPGTRLTVL.

The chain combines TRBV5-4 with TRBJ2-5, with a weak D call TRBD1 (6 bases). Germline V gene lookup returns CDR1 SGHNT and CDR2 YYREEE (reference sequence). V lost 3 bases and J 5 bases, leaving 14 bases between the germline ends. This CDR3 region has 14 residues. The CDR3 protein is CASSYGGSRETQYF. The CDR3 DNA reads as TGTGCCAGCAGCTATGGGGGCAGTCGGGAGACCCAGTACTTC.

This clone occurred once. The CDR3 loop reads CANGVGRGTGELFF. The DNA of the CDR3 is TGTGCAAACGGTGTGGGGAGGGGTACCGGGGAGCTGTTTTTT. This chain links TRBV11-3 with TRBJ2-2; 7 positions match TRBD2. This CDR3 spans 14 amino acids. Germline CDR1 is SGHNT and CDR2 is YENEEA.

CDR3 loop: CASSLGQGPTDTQYF. The CDR3, as DNA: TGTGCCAGCAGCTTAGGACAGGGACCCACAGATACGCAGTATTTT. The chain uses TRBV7-2 and TRBJ2-3, with 7 bases matching TRBD1. Per the germline V gene, CDR1 is SGHTA and CDR2 is FQGNSA. After removal of 1 base from V and 2 bases from J, the junction contained 3 bases not matched to a gene. CDR3 size: 15 residues.

The rearrangement links TRBV19 to TRBJ2-1; 12 positions match TRBD2. Germline values: CDR1 LNHDA, CDR2 SQIVND (reference sequence). V shed 4 bases and J 3 bases; nucleotides not matched to a gene: 10. The CDR3 totals 18 residues. The CDR3 loop is CASSRASGGASGYNEQFF. CDR3 DNA: TGTGCCAGTAGTAGAGCTAGCGGGGGGGCCTCAGGCTACAATGAGCAGTTCTTC.